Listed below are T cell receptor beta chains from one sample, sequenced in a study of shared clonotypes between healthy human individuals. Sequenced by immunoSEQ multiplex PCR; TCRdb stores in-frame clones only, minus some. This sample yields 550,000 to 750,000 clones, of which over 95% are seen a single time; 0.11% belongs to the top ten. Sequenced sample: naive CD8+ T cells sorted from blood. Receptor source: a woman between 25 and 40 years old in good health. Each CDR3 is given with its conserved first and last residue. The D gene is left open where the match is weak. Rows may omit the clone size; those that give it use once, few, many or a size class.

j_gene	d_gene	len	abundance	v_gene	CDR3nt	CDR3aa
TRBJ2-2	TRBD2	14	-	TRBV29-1	TGCAGCGTTGAGGGGGAGGGCCCTCTCGGGGAGCTGTTTTTT	CSVEGEGPLGELFF
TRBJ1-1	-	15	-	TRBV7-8	TGTGCCAGCAGCCCCAGCAGGGTGATGAACACTGAAGCTTTCTTT	CASSPSRVMNTEAFF
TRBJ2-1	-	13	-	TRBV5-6	TGTGCCAGCAGCTTGGCCAGGGGTAATGAGCAGTTCTTC	CASSLARGNEQFF
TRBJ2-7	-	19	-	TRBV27	TGTGCCAGCAGTTTAAACCTACCTTATCCGGGGCCCAGCTCCTACGAGCAGTACTTC	CASSLNLPYPGPSSYEQYF
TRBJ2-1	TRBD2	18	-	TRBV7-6	TGTGCCAGCAGCCCTGTAGGATCGGGGGGGAGCTCCTACAATGAGCAGTTCTTC	CASSPVGSGGSSYNEQFF
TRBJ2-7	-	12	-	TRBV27	TGTGCCAGCAGTTCCAACTCCTACGAGCAGTACTTC	CASSSNSYEQYF
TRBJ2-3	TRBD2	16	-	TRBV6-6	TGTGCCAGCAGTTATCAGGCTAGCGGGAGTGGGGATACGCAGTATTTT	CASSYQASGSGDTQYF
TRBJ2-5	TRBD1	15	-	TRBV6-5	TGTGCCAGCAGTTACTCGACAGGGGCGAAGGAGACCCAGTACTTC	CASSYSTGAKETQYF
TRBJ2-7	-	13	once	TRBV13	TGTGCCAGCAGCTTAGAGGCAGTCAACGAGCAGTACTTC	CASSLEAVNEQYF
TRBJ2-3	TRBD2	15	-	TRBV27	TGTGCCAGCAGTTTTAGGCGGGAGGTGAGGAATACGCAGTATTTT	CASSFRREVRNTQYF
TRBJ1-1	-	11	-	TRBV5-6	TGTGCCAGCAGCTCGGCTCGGGAAGCTTTCTTT	CASSSAREAFF
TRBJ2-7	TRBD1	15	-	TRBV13	TGTGCCAGCAAGCCCGGGACAGGGGCCTCCTACGAGCAGTACTTC	CASKPGTGASYEQYF
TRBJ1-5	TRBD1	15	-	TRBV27	TGTGCCAGCAGTTGGACAGGAAGGGGCAATCAGCCCCAGCATTTT	CASSWTGRGNQPQHF
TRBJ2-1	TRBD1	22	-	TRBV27	TGTGCCAGCAGTTTAGAATTTCTGGGCGACCCGGGACAGGTTCTCTCCTACAATGAGCAGTTCTTC	CASSLEFLGDPGQVLSYNEQFF
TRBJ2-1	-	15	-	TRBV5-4	TGTGCCAGCAGCTTGGTCGGAGCGTGGTACAATGAGCAGTTCTTC	CASSLVGAWYNEQFF
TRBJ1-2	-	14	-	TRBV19	TGTGCCAGTGCGGAACCTAAATGGATCTATGGCTACACCTTC	CASAEPKWIYGYTF
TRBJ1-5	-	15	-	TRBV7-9	TGTGCCAGCAGCACCCAGGATTTTCCCATACAGCCCCAGCATTTT	CASSTQDFPIQPQHF
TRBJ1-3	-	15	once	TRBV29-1	TGCAGGGACCCTCGGGGAGTCCTCTCTGGAAACACCATATATTTT	CRDPRGVLSGNTIYF
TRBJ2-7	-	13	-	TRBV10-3	TGTGCCATCGGCAGACCAAGTAGTTACGAGCAGTACTTC	CAIGRPSSYEQYF
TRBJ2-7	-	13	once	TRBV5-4	TGTGCCAGCAGCTTGGATAACTCCTACGAGCAGTACTTC	CASSLDNSYEQYF
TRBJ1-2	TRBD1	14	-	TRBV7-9	TGTGCCAGCAGCCCCCCCGGACAGGGCTATGGCTACACCTTC	CASSPPGQGYGYTF
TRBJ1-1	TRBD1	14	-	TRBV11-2	TGTGCCAGCAGCTCGGAGACAGGGGGCACTGAAGCTTTCTTT	CASSSETGGTEAFF
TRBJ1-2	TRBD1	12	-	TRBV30	TGTGCCTGGAGGGATGACAGGGGCGGCTACACCTTC	CAWRDDRGGYTF
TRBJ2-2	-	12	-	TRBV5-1	TGCGCCAGCGATAGCCAGAGCGGGGAGCTGTTTTTT	CASDSQSGELFF